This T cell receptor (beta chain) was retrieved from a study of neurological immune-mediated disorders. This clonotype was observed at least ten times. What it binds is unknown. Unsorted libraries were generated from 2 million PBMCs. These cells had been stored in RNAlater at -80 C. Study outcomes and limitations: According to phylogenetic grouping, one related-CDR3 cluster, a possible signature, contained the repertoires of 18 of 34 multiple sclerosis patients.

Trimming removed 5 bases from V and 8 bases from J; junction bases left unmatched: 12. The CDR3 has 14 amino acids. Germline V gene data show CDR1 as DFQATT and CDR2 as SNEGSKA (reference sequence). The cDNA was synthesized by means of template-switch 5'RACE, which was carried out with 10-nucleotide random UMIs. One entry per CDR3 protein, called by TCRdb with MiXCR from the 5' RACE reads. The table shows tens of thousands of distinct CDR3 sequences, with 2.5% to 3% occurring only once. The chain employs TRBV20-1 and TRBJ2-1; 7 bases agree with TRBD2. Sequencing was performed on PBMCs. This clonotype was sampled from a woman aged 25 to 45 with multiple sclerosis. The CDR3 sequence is CSALAARGTDEQFF. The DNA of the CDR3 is TGCAGTGCTCTAGCGGCGCGAGGTACAGATGAGCAGTTCTTC.